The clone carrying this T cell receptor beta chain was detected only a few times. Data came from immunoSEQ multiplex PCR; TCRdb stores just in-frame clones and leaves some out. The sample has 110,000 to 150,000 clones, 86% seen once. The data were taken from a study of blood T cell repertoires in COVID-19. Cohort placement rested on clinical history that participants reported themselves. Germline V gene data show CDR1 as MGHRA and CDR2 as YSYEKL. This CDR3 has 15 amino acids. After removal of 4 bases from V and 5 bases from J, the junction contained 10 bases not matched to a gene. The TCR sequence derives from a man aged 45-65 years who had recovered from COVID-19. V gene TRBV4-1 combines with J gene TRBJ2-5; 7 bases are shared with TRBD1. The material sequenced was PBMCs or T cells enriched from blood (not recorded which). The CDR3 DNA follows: TGCGCCAGCAGCCGCCTACAGGGGAAGTGGGAGACCCAGTACTTC. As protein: CASSRLQGKWETQYF.